The present T cell receptor beta chain was sequenced within a study of T cells in tuberculosis (dated by TCRdb to 2016 to 2019). About the investigation overall: To characterize T cells specific for the mycobacterial lipid antigen glucose monomycolate (GMM), the study used CD1B tetramers together with high-throughput TCR immunosequencing. A South African clinical cohort compared IGRA-negative adolescents, IGRA-positive adolescents with latent tuberculosis and adults with active tuberculosis, under 13 per group.

Trimmed from V: 5 bases; trimmed from J: 1 base; junction bases lacking a gene match: 7. From the cysteine up to the phenylalanine, the CDR3 has a length of 15 residues. Only the CDR3 DNA stays, 45 bases, in frame from base 1. CDR1 MNHNS and CDR2 SASEGT are derived from the germline V gene. The immunoSEQ multiplex PCR assay was used to generate TCR libraries, with TCR-beta and/or TCR-alpha/delta assays applied to each sample. The Illumina high-throughput platform was used to sequence the amplified TCR libraries. Processing in the source paper ran as follows. Clustering and dimensionality reduction were performed using pairwise TCRdist distances among GMM-specific receptors from ex vivo sorted or in vitro expanded T cells. The score assigned to each clinical repertoire was mean NN-distance, meaning the average TCRdist to the nearest 10% of tetramer-positive reference sequences. GEM TCR motif frequency was calculated as the fraction of unique TCRs that matched known GEM sequences by V/J usage and CDR3 length. Active tuberculosis was classified by linear discriminant analysis with leave-one-out cross-validation, implemented in scikit-learn. TCRdb took over this immuneACCESS table, retaining in-frame rearrangements with V and J assigned. Such tables are incomplete; in checked studies, under half of the missing clones stem from an unresolved V gene, and the remainder is unexplained. For V, J and clone size, that table is used; D and trimming come from the DNA. The sample table shows roughly 34,000 clones, and 95% to 97% are seen once. Approximately 6.2% of the sample is in the top ten clones.

What the research found in general, with its limitations: Clinical samples were chosen by availability of cryopreserved specimens, and active tuberculosis cases were adults while controls were adolescents. An accuracy of under 90% (AUROC around 0.91) was reached by a classifier using the diverse GMM-specific repertoire, compared with about 70% accuracy when GEM motif frequencies were used. Compared with IGRA-negative controls, TCR-alpha repertoires from active tuberculosis had smaller mean NN-distances to GMM-specific TCRs, which suggests clonal expansion of these TCRs. The smaller NN-distances were partly driven by shorter CDR3-alpha lengths in active tuberculosis patients, and the difference for TCR-beta did not reach statistical significance.

At study entry, adolescents were screened for latent tuberculosis infection by tuberculin skin test and QuantiFERON-TB GOLD In-Tube IGRA. Unsorted cryopreserved PBMC were immunosequenced, covering on average about 100,000 T cells per clinical donor. Eleven high schools in the Worcester region of the Western Cape, South Africa, served as enrollment sites for adolescents aged 12 to 18 years. Around 10 M. tuberculosis-infected adolescents and around 10 uninfected adolescents, matched for age and sex, were selected. PBMC from adolescents were isolated by density centrifugation from freshly drawn heparinized blood and then cryopreserved. As concerns this clone: Its specific antigen is unknown. Base qualities are not provided; no much larger clone lies one nucleotide away.

Sample: PBMCs. The TCR was taken from a donor between 10 and 35 years old with latent tuberculosis or without tuberculosis infection. The chain was built from TRBV6-1 and TRBJ1-2; 7 bases in between match TRBD1. In nucleotides, the sequence is TGTGCCAGCAGTACGACAGGGAGTCATAACTATGGCTACACCTTC. It translates to CASSTTGSHNYGYTF.